Below, 7 T cell receptor beta chains from the same sample are listed, as sequenced in a study of T cell responses to AZD1222 COVID-19 vaccine. Profiling relied on immunoSEQ multiplex PCR, and the TCRdb table lists in-frame clones only, not all of them. The profile shows 130,000 to 150,000 clones, 90% to 95% of them singletons. The sample here was peripheral blood, taken on day 0 of AZD1222 vaccination. The receptors derive from an adult in good health.

V is TRBV19 and J is TRBJ1-5, with D unresolved. CDR1 LNHDA and CDR2 SQIVND come from the germline V gene (reference sequence). The CDR3 spans 13 residues. Trimming removed 1 base at V and 5 bases at J, with 6 bases between. The CDR3 DNA is TGTGCCAGTAGTATAGTTGGTGATCAGCCCCAGCATTTT. As protein: CASSIVGDQPQHF.

The V and J genes are TRBV5-1 and TRBJ2-2; the D gene is possibly TRBD2 (6 bases). Trimming removed 1 base at V and 7 bases at J, with 11 bases between. This CDR3 contains 14 residues. Looked up from germline, CDR1 is SGHRS and CDR2 is YFSETQ. CDR3 DNA: TGCGCCAGCAGCTTGCTGGGGGGAAGCGGGGAGCTGTTTTTT. Protein: CASSLLGGSGELFF.

V and J are TRBV4-1 and TRBJ1-1, with TRBD1 as a possible D gene (5 bases). Trimming removed 1 base from V and 3 bases from J, with 12 bases in between. Germline V CDR1 and CDR2: MGHRA, YSYEKL. The CDR3 has 15 residues. The CDR3 DNA follows: TGCGCCAGCAGCCAAGGGGACCCGACGCACACTGAAGCTTTCTTT. Protein product: CASSQGDPTHTEAFF.

The chain carries TRBV19 and TRBJ1-6, with a tentative D call TRBD1 (5 bases). CDR1 LNHDA and CDR2 SQIVND come from the germline V gene (reference sequence). Trimming removed 3 bases at V and 8 bases at J, with 14 bases between. This CDR3 is 15 amino acids long. CDR3 residues: CASSMGPGIYSPLHF. In nucleotides, the CDR3 is TGTGCCAGTAGTATGGGGCCAGGGATTTATTCACCCCTCCACTTT.

The chain has TRBV19 and TRBJ1-5; D may be TRBD1 (6 bases). The CDR3 covers 13 residues. Trimming cost V 1 base and J 7 bases, with 8 bases left between them. CDR1 and CDR2 (germline): LNHDA, SQIVND (reference sequence). This CDR3 is CASSIAGEQPQHF. For the CDR3, the DNA is TGTGCCAGTAGTATAGCAGGGGAACAGCCCCAGCATTTT.

The chain employs TRBV5-4 and TRBJ2-7; D gene unclear. V shed 3 bases and J shed 7 bases, with 14 bases lying between them. The CDR3 contains 13 residues. The germline V gene has CDR1 SGHNT and CDR2 YYREEE (reference sequence). CDR3 residues: CASSSPWSAEQYF. The CDR3 bases are TGTGCCAGCAGCTCTCCGTGGAGTGCTGAGCAGTACTTC.

This rearrangement joins TRBV6-5 to TRBJ1-2; 7 positions agree with TRBD1. The germline V gene has CDR1 MNHEY and CDR2 SVGAGI. The CDR3 has 12 residues. Trimming cost V 6 bases and J 8 bases; bases outside gene matches: 6. The CDR3 sequence is CASRGTGEGYTF. The CDR3 bases are TGTGCCAGCAGGGGAACAGGGGAAGGCTACACCTTC.